This is a list of T cell receptor beta chains from one sample in a study of cytomegalovirus exposure and HLA in healthy donors. The data were produced by immunoSEQ multiplex PCR, yet TCRdb's version contains in-frame clones alone and is incomplete. The sample records some 180,000 clones, about four fifths being singletons. The sample consisted of PBMCs. The receptors here all came from a male donor in good health and CMV-seronegative. CDR3s include the opening cysteine and the closing phenylalanine or tryptophan. D genes are given only for firm matches. Clone size is stated in some rows and not others, as once, few, many or a class when expanded.

d_call	j_call	clone_size	v_call	cdr3_aa	cdr3_nt
.	TRBJ1-5	.	TRBV30	CAWSTQGSQPQHF	TGTGCCTGGTCCACACAGGGAAGTCAGCCCCAGCATTTT
.	TRBJ2-3	.	TRBV5-1	CASSLVLGSDTQYF	TGCGCCAGCAGCTTGGTCCTCGGGTCAGATACGCAGTATTTT
.	TRBJ2-1	.	TRBV27	CASSLYAGIEQFF	TGTGCCAGCAGTTTATACGCGGGCATAGAGCAGTTCTTC
TRBD1	TRBJ1-6	.	TRBV5-4	CASSDPGQGALNSPLHF	TGTGCCAGCAGCGACCCGGGACAGGGGGCCCTCAATTCACCCCTCCACTTT
TRBD1	TRBJ1-5	.	TRBV19	CASSPRDRGPGQPQHF	TGTGCCAGTAGTCCCCGGGACAGGGGGCCGGGACAGCCCCAGCATTTT
TRBD1	TRBJ1-4	.	TRBV30	CAWRTTGSNEKLFF	TGTGCCTGGAGGACGACAGGGTCTAATGAAAAACTGTTTTTT
.	TRBJ2-1	once	TRBV11-2	CASSLGRTVSAHEQFF	TGTGCCAGCAGCTTAGGGAGGACGGTCAGCGCCCATGAGCAGTTCTTC
.	TRBJ1-2	.	TRBV5-1	CASSTAGGGYTF	TGCGCCAGCAGCACCGCCGGGGGTGGCTACACCTTC
TRBD2	TRBJ2-1	.	TRBV19	CASSINSPGLAFYNEQFF	TGTGCCAGTAGTATCAACTCTCCGGGACTAGCGTTCTACAATGAGCAGTTCTTC
TRBD1	TRBJ1-5	few	TRBV6-1	CASSLGGQGRQPQHF	TGTGCCAGCAGCTTAGGGGGACAGGGGCGTCAGCCCCAGCATTTT
.	TRBJ2-3	.	TRBV28	CASSTGTSTDTQYF	TGTGCCAGCAGTACCGGGACTAGCACAGATACGCAGTATTTT
.	TRBJ2-1	.	TRBV30	CAWSVKPGVYNEQFF	TGTGCCTGGAGTGTGAAGCCGGGGGTGTACAATGAGCAGTTCTTC
.	TRBJ2-7	.	TRBV7-8	CASSLLQGTADYEQYF	TGTGCCAGCAGCCTCCTACAAGGTACAGCAGACTACGAGCAGTACTTC
TRBD1	TRBJ1-6	.	TRBV30	CAWSGTGKGLSLHF	TGTGCCTGGAGTGGGACAGGGAAAGGCCTCTCCCTCCACTTT
TRBD1	TRBJ2-3	.	TRBV5-5	CASSLGGTGLDTQYF	TGTGCCAGCAGCTTGGGAGGGACAGGGTTGGATACGCAGTATTTT
.	TRBJ1-1	.	TRBV25-1	CASSEYAGMNTEAFF	TGTGCCAGCAGTGAATATGCAGGGATGAACACTGAAGCTTTCTTT
.	TRBJ1-2	.	TRBV29-1	CSVEDQRGGYGYTF	TGCAGCGTTGAAGATCAACGAGGGGGCTATGGCTACACCTTC
TRBD1	TRBJ2-5	.	TRBV14	CASSHLNTGTGGGETQYF	TGTGCCAGCAGCCATCTTAATACCGGGACAGGGGGCGGTGAGACCCAGTACTTC
.	TRBJ1-5	.	TRBV2	CASSEGEQSPQHF	TGTGCCAGCAGTGAGGGAGAACAGTCTCCCCAGCATTTT
.	TRBJ1-5	.	TRBV5-6	CASSFWAKGQPQHF	TGTGCCAGCAGCTTTTGGGCAAAAGGCCAGCCCCAGCATTTT
TRBD2	TRBJ2-1	.	TRBV4-1	CASSHPGLAGGDEQFF	TGCGCCAGCAGCCATCCCGGACTAGCGGGAGGCGATGAGCAGTTCTTC
.	TRBJ1-5	.	TRBV11-3	CASRERVGQPQHF	TGTGCCAGCAGGGAGAGGGTTGGTCAGCCCCAGCATTTT
TRBD2	TRBJ2-2	once	TRBV7-8	CASSTLAGVETGELFF	TGTGCCAGCAGCACCCTAGCGGGAGTGGAGACCGGGGAGCTGTTTTTT
TRBD2	TRBJ2-3	.	TRBV7-9	CASSPRGGWDTDTQYF	TGTGCCAGCAGCCCCCGCGGGGGGTGGGACACAGATACGCAGTATTTT
.	TRBJ2-7	.	TRBV27	CASSGYYEQYF	TGTGCCTCTTCGGGGTACTACGAGCAGTACTTC
TRBD1	TRBJ2-7	.	TRBV7-9	CSSSRGQGWMYF	TGTTCCAGCAGCCGCGGACAGGGTTGGATGTACTTC
TRBD2	TRBJ2-1	.	TRBV7-9	CASSLLAGAVEQFF	TGTGCCAGCAGCCTACTAGCGGGAGCAGTTGAGCAGTTCTTC
.	TRBJ1-5	.	TRBV4-1	CASSQVWGSGQPQHF	TGCGCCAGCAGCCAAGTTTGGGGCTCGGGTCAGCCCCAGCATTTT
TRBD1	TRBJ1-1	few	TRBV5-1	CASRVEGANTEAFF	TGCGCCAGCAGAGTGGAGGGGGCGAACACTGAAGCTTTCTTT
.	TRBJ1-2	.	TRBV6-6	CASSYVQGSFNYGYTF	TGTGCCAGCAGTTACGTACAGGGATCATTTAACTATGGCTACACCTTC
.	TRBJ2-1	.	TRBV30	CAFRYNEQFF	TGTGCCTTCCGCTACAATGAGCAGTTCTTC
TRBD2	TRBJ2-1	.	TRBV29-1	CSVGGRLAGGNNEQFF	TGCAGCGTGGGGGGGAGACTAGCGGGAGGGAACAATGAGCAGTTCTTC
TRBD1	TRBJ1-1	.	TRBV29-1	CSVEASGTGGRTEAFF	TGCAGCGTTGAAGCGTCCGGGACAGGGGGTCGCACTGAAGCTTTCTTT
TRBD2	TRBJ2-1	.	TRBV7-9	CASTQMAGGDNEQFF	TGTGCCAGCACCCAAATGGCGGGAGGGGACAATGAGCAGTTCTTC
TRBD1	TRBJ2-1	.	TRBV18	CASSPGTASYNEQFF	TGTGCCAGCTCACCCGGGACAGCCTCCTACAATGAGCAGTTCTTC
.	TRBJ1-3	.	TRBV6-5	CAAGDGLTGNTIYF	TGTGCGGCAGGGGACGGACTTACTGGAAACACCATATATTTT
TRBD1	TRBJ2-7	.	TRBV4-2	CASSQTGVKCEQYF	TGTGCCAGCAGCCAAACAGGGGTGAAATGCGAGCAGTACTTC
.	TRBJ2-1	.	TRBV18	CASSPGQGGYEQFF	TGTGCCAGCTCACCAGGACAGGGAGGGTATGAGCAGTTCTTC
.	TRBJ2-3	.	TRBV19	CASSPNTDTQYF	TGTGCCAGTAGTCCTAACACAGATACGCAGTATTTT